This T cell receptor beta chain appears in the sequencing data of a study of cytomegalovirus exposure and HLA in healthy donors. Points on this clone: The antigen is unknown.

The PCR ran on 60 Vbeta and 13 Jbeta primers. The method was immunoSEQ multiplex PCR; TCRdb's version includes in-frame clones alone and lacks a portion of them. The data contain roughly 110,000 clones, 82% of them singletons. Study findings and constraints: Researchers left out some V segments, among them TRBV6-2 and TRBV6-3, as indistinguishable. The authors enumerated 150 to 200 TCR beta chains as linked to cytomegalovirus. The study found most TCR sequences rare, yet found some public TCRs in many donors. The presence/absence work took it that sequencing depth was about the same across donors.

The CDR3 consists of 15 residues. Trimming took off 3 bases at V and 4 bases at J, with 14 bases between the two ends. Germline values: CDR1 SGHVS, CDR2 FQNEAQ. Sequencing was done on a sample of PBMCs. The rearrangement links TRBV7-8 to TRBJ2-3, with D perhaps TRBD2 (7 bases). This receptor was obtained from a young man in good health and CMV-seropositive. The chain's CDR3 is CASSFGGGASDTQYF. The CDR3, as DNA: TGTGCCAGCAGCTTCGGTGGGGGGGCCTCAGATACGCAGTATTTT.